Detailed here is one T cell receptor (beta chain). Its antigen remains unidentified. Only in-frame clones appear in the TCRdb table, and some are missing; sequencing was by immunoSEQ multiplex PCR. The sample yields tens of thousands of clones, 56% seen once. Trimming removed 4 bases from V and 0 bases from J, with 11 bases in between. This CDR3 has 15 residues. Germline V gene data show CDR1 as SGDLS and CDR2 as YYNGEE. This sample was included in a study of cytotoxic CD8 clonotypes in ibrutinib-treated CLL. Study-level results: Under therapy, public clonotypes either contracted or stayed stable, and they were uncommon. Lymph node repertoires were not studied, and sampling times were unmatched.

Cryopreserved PBMCs provided around 2.2 micrograms of genomic DNA for the TCR beta libraries. The sample was PBMCs, taken after 24 months of ibrutinib treatment. J is TRBJ1-3 and V is TRBV9; possible D gene TRBD1, 5 bases. The clonotype was recovered from a human donor with chronic lymphocytic leukemia. CDR3 DNA: TGTGCCAGCAGCATTGACGGGGGCTCTGGAAACACCATATATTTT. Encoded protein: CASSIDGGSGNTIYF.